The 17 T cell receptor beta chains below all came from one sample that was sequenced in a study of T cells in Graves' hyperthyroidism and ophthalmopathy. TCR beta CDR3 regions were amplified from RNA. With the HTBI primer set, the TCR CDR3 went through a first round of RT-PCR. Each CDR3 protein gets one entry after TCRdb re-called the multiplex PCR reads with MiXCR. The data hold 550,000 to 600,000 distinct CDR3 sequences, with 14% observed a single time. Specimen: blood. Receptor source: a woman younger than 30 with Graves' ophthalmopathy.

V usage is TRBV29-1 and J usage is TRBJ1-2; tentatively, D is TRBD1 (5 bases). The CDR3 contains 10 residues. Trimming stripped 7 bases from V and 6 bases from J, with 9 bases between. The germline gives CDR1 SQVTM, CDR2 ANQGSEA. The CDR3, as DNA: TGCAGCGCCACGGGGGATGGCTACACCTTC. Amino acid sequence: CSATGDGYTF.

CDR3 loop: CASTLSRVGELFF. For the CDR3, the DNA is TGTGCCAGCACCCTCTCTAGGGTCGGGGAGCTGTTTTTT. The chain carries TRBV12-3 or TRBV12-4 and TRBJ2-2, with D uncertain. This CDR3 spans 13 amino acids. V lost 7 bases and J lost 7, with 13 bases in between.

This chain uses TRBV10-3 with TRBJ1-5; D may be TRBD1 (6 bases). The CDR3 spans 15 residues. Trimming removed 0 bases from V and 5 bases from J, with 11 bases in between. Germline assignment: CDR1 ENHRY and CDR2 SYGVKD. The CDR3 DNA follows: TGTGCCATCAGTGAGTCGAACAGGGCTTATCAGCCCCAGCATTTT. Translating it yields CAISESNRAYQPQHF.

This clonotype was counted between two and nine times. J is TRBJ2-5 and V is TRBV7-2; D call uncertain. The germline CDR1 and CDR2 sequences are SGHTA and FQGNSA. The CDR3 contains 16 residues. Trimming took off 3 bases at V and 5 bases at J, with 19 bases between the two ends. The CDR3 nucleotides are TGTGCCAGCAGCTTCTCGAAGCCCGACCGAAGTGAGACCCAGTACTTC. It codes for CASSFSKPDRSETQYF.

Ten or more counts support this clonotype. The J gene is TRBJ1-1, the V gene TRBV4-1; D uncertain. Trimming took 1 base from V and 4 from J, leaving 13 bases between them. The CDR3 length is 15 residues. Germline V gives CDR1 MGHRA, CDR2 YSYEKL. The CDR3 is CASSQVGPVGTEAFF. CDR3 bases: TGCGCCAGCAGCCAAGTTGGTCCTGTCGGCACTGAAGCTTTCTTT.

The chain has TRBV5-6 and TRBJ2-1; 8 bases match TRBD1. Germline-derived CDR1 and CDR2 are SGHDT and YYEEEE. With V trimmed by 6 bases and J by 0 bases, 8 bases remained unmatched. The CDR3 consists of 16 residues. Here the CDR3 DNA reads TGTGCCAGCACCCACTGGACAGGGAGCTCCTACAATGAGCAGTTCTTC. Encoded protein: CASTHWTGSSYNEQFF.

Many counts were recorded for this clonotype. The V gene is TRBV6-1, the J gene TRBJ2-5; no clear D gene. This CDR3 has 14 residues. Deletions cut 3 bases from V and 5 bases from J, with 13 bases between. Per the germline V gene, CDR1 is MNHNS and CDR2 is SASEGT. This chain's CDR3 is CASSDDRTAETQYF. In DNA, the CDR3 is TGTGCCAGCAGTGACGACCGGACGGCGGAGACCCAGTACTTC.

The chain has TRBV4-1 and TRBJ1-1; perhaps TRBD1 as D (5 bases). CDR1 is MGHRA and CDR2 is YSYEKL in the germline V gene. V was pared by 4 bases and J by 5 bases, with 17 bases between. The CDR3 loop spans 15 amino acids. This CDR3 reads CASSRLLRERTEAFF. The CDR3, as DNA: TGCGCCAGCAGCCGCTTGCTCAGGGAGAGGACTGAAGCTTTCTTT.

This clonotype was detected only a few times. V and J are TRBV4-2 and TRBJ2-7; TRBD2 matches 8 bases. CDR3 length: 16 residues. The germline CDR1 and CDR2 sequences are LGHNA and YNFKEQ. After removal of 1 base from V and 5 bases from J, the junction contained 10 bases not matched to a gene. In DNA form, the CDR3 reads TGTGCCAGCAGCCAAGTATACGGGACTAGAACTAACGAGCAGTACTTC. It encodes CASSQVYGTRTNEQYF.

This clonotype showed up many times. This chain's CDR3 is CASSLLGGAEAQYF. Written as DNA, the CDR3 is TGTGCCAGCAGCTTATTGGGGGGGGCTGAGGCCCAGTACTTC. The genes are TRBV11-2 and TRBJ2-5; perhaps TRBD2 as D (7 bases). The V gene's germline CDR1 is SGHAT and CDR2 FQNNGV. The CDR3 totals 14 residues. With 2 bases removed from V and 9 bases from J, the gap between germline ends came to 16 bases. Looking up the rest from reference TRBV11-2 and TRBJ2-5 gives the full variable domain: EAGVAQSPRYKIIEKRQSVAFWCNPISGHATLYWYQQILGQGPKLLIQFQNNGVVDDSQLPKDRFSAERLKGVDSTLKIQPAKLEDSAVYLCASSLLGGAEAQYFGPGTRLLVL.

This clonotype has ten or more counts. The chain links TRBV10-3 to TRBJ2-3; the D gene is possibly TRBD2 (5 bases). The germline V gene has CDR1 ENHRY and CDR2 SYGVKD. The CDR3 length is 15 residues. Deletions cut 3 bases from V and 1 base from J, with 11 bases between. The CDR3 region is CAISDEGRGTDTQYF. DNA of the CDR3: TGTGCCATCAGTGATGAGGGAAGGGGCACAGATACGCAGTATTTT.

This clonotype was picked up a small number of times. A read error may explain this, as a much larger clone is one base away. J is TRBJ1-1 and V is TRBV18; no definite D call. Germline CDR1 reads KGHSH; CDR2 reads LQKENI. The CDR3 has 14 amino acids. CDR3 nucleotide sequence: TGTGCCAGCCCACCACCGGCAACGAACACTGAAGCTTTCTTT. Translation: CASPPPATNTEAFF.

This clonotype was counted at least ten times. The J gene is TRBJ2-3, the V gene TRBV20-1; D not resolved. The V end was cut by 6 bases, the J end by 0 bases, with 13 bases between. CDR1 DFQATT and CDR2 SNEGSKA come from the germline V gene (reference sequence). CDR3 size: 14 residues. The CDR3 region is CSATDGLSTDTQYF. The CDR3 DNA reads as TGCAGTGCCACCGACGGCCTTAGCACAGATACGCAGTATTTT.

The chain links TRBV28 to TRBJ1-1; possible D gene TRBD1, 5 bases. V lost 9 bases and J 3 bases, leaving 8 bases between the germline ends. Looked up from germline, CDR1 is MDHEN and CDR2 is SYDVKM. This CDR3 comprises 11 residues. In nucleotides, the CDR3 is TGTGCCAGTGGAGGGGACACTGAAGCTTTCTTT. It codes for CASGGDTEAFF.

The table lists this clonotype with a few counts. The chain couples TRBV4-3 to TRBJ1-4; D is undetermined. The V gene's germline CDR1 is LGHNA and CDR2 YSLEER. The CDR3 spans 13 residues. Trimming removed 0 bases at V and 10 bases at J, with 9 bases between. The CDR3 is CASSQDAGGKLFF. The CDR3 bases are TGCGCCAGCAGCCAAGATGCGGGAGGAAAACTGTTTTTT.

In its sample, this clonotype was seen many times. The chain uses TRBV30 and TRBJ2-1, with 7 bases identical to TRBD2. The CDR3 consists of 14 residues. Trimming removed 2 bases from V and 3 bases from J; junction bases left unmatched: 4. Germline CDR1 is GTSNPN and CDR2 is SVGIG (reference sequence). The CDR3 region has the DNA TGTGCCTGGAGTTTGGGAGGGAACTACAATGAGCAGTTCTTC. This gives the protein CAWSLGGNYNEQFF.

This clonotype was picked up many times. V is TRBV28 and J is TRBJ1-3; 11 bases line up with TRBD1. Germline trimming cut 4 bases from V and 3 bases from J; bases unmatched to any gene: 2. Per germline, CDR1 MDHEN and CDR2 SYDVKM. The CDR3 runs 15 residues. This CDR3 reads CASSWTGGGGNTIYF. In nucleotides, the CDR3 is TGTGCCAGCAGTTGGACAGGGGGCGGTGGAAACACCATATATTTT.